The following is a TCR beta chain sequence with its context. The entry originates in a study of OX40 agonist ivuxolimab in advanced cancers. Clones were read by immunoSEQ multiplex PCR, and TCRdb kept only the in-frame ones, dropping some. Here the sample spans 50,000 to 65,000 clones, less than 90% being singletons. The CDR3 is 15 amino acids. Deletions cut 3 bases from V and 2 bases from J, with 8 bases between. Germline CDR1 MDHEN, CDR2 SYDVKM. The investigators sampled blood at baseline, at cycle 4 day 1, and at cycle 7 day 1. The V gene is TRBV28, the J gene TRBJ1-6, with D perhaps matching TRBD1 (6 bases). This clonotype was sampled from an adult with an advanced solid tumor such as melanoma, head and neck, liver or kidney cancer. The input for sequencing was CD4+ or CD8+ T cells sorted from blood, taken in a trial of the OX40 agonist ivuxolimab. For the CDR3, the DNA is TGTGCCAGCAGTTTTGGGGGCACCTATAATTCACCCCTCCACTTT. Its protein product is CASSFGGTYNSPLHF.